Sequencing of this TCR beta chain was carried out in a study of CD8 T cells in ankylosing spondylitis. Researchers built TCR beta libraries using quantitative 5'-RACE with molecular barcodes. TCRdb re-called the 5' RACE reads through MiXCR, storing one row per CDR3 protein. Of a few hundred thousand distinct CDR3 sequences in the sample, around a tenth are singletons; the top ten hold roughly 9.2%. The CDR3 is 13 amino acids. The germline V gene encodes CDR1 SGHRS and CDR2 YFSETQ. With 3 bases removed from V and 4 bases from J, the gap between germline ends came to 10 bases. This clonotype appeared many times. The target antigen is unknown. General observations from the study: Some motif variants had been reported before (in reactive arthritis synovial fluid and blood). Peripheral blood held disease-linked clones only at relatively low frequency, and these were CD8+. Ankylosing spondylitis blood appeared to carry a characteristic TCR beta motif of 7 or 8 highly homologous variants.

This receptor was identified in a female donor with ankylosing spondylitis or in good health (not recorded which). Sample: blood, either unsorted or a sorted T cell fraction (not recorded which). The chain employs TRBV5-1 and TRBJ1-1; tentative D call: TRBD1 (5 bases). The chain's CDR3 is CASSSGGITEAFF. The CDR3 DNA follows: TGCGCCAGCAGCTCCGGGGGGATCACTGAAGCTTTCTTT.